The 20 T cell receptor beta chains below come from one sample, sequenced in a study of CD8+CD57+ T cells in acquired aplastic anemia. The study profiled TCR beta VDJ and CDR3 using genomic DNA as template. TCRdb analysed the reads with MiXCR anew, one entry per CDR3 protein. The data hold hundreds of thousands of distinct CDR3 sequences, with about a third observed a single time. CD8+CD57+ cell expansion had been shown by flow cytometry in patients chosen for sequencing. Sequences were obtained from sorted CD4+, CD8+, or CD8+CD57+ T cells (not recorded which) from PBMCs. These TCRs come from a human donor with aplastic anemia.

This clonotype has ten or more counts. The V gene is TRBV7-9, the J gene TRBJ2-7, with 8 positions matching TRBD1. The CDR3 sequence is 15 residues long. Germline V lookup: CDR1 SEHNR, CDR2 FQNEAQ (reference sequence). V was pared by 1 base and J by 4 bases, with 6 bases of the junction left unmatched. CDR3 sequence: CASSLGPGGTYEQYF. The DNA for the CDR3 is TGTGCCAGCAGCTTAGGTCCAGGGGGCACGTACGAGCAGTACTTC.

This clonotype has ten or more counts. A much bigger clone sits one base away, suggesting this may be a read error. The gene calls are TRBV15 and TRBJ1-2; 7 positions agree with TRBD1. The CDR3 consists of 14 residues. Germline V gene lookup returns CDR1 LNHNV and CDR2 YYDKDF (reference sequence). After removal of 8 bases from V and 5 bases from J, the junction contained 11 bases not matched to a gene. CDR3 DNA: TGTGCCACCGGCGAGGGGGCTAAGTTGTATGGCTACACCTTC. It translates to CATGEGAKLYGYTF.

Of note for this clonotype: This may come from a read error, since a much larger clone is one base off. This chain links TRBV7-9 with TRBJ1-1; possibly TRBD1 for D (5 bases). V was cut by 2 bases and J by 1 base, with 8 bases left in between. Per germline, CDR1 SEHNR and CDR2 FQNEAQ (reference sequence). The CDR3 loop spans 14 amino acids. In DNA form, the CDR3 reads TGTGCCAGCAGCTTACCCACAGGGAACACTGAAGCTTTCTTT. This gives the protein CASSLPTGNTEAFF.

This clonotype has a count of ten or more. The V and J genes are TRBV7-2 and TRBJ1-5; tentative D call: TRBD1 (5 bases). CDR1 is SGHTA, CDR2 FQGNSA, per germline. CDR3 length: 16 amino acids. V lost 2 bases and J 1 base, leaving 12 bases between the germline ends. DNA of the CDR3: TGTGCCAGCAGCTTACATGGGGCGCCGAGCAATCAGCCCCAGCATTTT. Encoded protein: CASSLHGAPSNQPQHF.

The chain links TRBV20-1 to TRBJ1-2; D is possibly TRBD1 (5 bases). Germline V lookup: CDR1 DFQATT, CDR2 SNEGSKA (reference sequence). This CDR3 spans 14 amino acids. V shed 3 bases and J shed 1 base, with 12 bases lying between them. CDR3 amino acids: CSASATEVNYGYTF. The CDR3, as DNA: TGCAGTGCTAGCGCGACAGAAGTTAACTATGGCTACACCTTC.

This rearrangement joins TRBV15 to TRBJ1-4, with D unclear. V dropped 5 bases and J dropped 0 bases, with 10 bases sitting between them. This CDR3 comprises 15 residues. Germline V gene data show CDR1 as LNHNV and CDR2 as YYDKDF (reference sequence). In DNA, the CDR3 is TGTGCCACCAGCCGTCACCAGGCAACTAATGAAAAACTGTTTTTT. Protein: CATSRHQATNEKLFF.

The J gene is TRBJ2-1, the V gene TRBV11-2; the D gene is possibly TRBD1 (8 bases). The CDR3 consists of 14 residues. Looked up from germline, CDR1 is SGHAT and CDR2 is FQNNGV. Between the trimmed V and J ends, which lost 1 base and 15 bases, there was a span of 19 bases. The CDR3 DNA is TGTGCCAGCAGCTTAGTCCCGCGGACAGGGAGGGTGTTCTTC. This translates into CASSLVPRTGRVFF.

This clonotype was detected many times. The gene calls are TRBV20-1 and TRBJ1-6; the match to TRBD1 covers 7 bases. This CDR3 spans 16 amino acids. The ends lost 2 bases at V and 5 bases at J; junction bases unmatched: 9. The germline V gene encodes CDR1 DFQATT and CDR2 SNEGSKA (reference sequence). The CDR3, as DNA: TGCAGTGCTAGACCCCTAACAGGGGTCAATAATTCACCCCTCCACTTT. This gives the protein CSARPLTGVNNSPLHF.

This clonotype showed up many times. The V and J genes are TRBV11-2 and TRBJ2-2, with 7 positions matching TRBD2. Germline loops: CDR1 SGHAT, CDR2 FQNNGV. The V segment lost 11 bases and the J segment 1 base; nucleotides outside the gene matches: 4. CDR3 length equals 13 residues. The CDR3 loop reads CAVASGNTGELFF. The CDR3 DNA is TGTGCCGTGGCTAGCGGGAACACCGGGGAGCTGTTTTTT.

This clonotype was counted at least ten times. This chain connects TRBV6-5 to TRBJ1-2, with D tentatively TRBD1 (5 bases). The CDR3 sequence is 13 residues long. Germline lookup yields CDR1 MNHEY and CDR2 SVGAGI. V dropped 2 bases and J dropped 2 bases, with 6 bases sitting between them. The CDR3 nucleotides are TGTGCCAGCAGTTACCGACAGAACTATGGCTACACCTTC. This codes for CASSYRQNYGYTF.

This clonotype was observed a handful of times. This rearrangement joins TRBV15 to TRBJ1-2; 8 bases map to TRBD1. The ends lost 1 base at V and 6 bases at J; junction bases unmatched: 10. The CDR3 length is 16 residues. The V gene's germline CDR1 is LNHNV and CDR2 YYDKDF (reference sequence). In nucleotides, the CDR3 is TGTGCCACCAGCAGAGGGGGGTCCAACAGGGGGGATGGCTACACCTTC. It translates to CATSRGGSNRGDGYTF.

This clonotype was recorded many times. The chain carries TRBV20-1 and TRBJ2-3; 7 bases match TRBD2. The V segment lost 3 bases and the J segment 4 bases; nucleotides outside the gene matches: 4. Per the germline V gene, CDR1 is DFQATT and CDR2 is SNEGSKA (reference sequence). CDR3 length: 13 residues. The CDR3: CSARGGTADTQYF. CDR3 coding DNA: TGCAGTGCTAGGGGGGGGACCGCAGATACGCAGTATTTT.

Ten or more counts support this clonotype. This chain's CDR3 is CASSVSRDRTGYGYTF. In DNA form, the CDR3 reads TGTGCCAGCAGCGTCAGCAGGGACAGGACAGGCTATGGCTACACCTTC. The chain is built from TRBV9 and TRBJ1-2; 8 bases are shared with TRBD1. The junction had 10 bases not matched to a gene; V was cut back by 2 bases and J by 4 bases. The CDR3 runs 16 residues. The germline CDR1 and CDR2 sequences are SGDLS and YYNGEE.

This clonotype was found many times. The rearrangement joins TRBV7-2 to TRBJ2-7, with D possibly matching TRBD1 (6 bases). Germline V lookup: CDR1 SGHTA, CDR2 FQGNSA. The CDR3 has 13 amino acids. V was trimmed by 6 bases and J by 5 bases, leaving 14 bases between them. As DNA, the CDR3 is TGTGCCAGCAGACTCCAGGGGACGCACGAGCAGTACTTC. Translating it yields CASRLQGTHEQYF.

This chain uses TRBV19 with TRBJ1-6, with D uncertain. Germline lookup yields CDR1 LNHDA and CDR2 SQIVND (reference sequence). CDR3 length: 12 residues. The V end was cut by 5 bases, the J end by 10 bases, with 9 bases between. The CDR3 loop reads CASSERESPLHF. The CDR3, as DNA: TGTGCCAGTAGTGAGCGGGAATCACCCCTCCACTTT.

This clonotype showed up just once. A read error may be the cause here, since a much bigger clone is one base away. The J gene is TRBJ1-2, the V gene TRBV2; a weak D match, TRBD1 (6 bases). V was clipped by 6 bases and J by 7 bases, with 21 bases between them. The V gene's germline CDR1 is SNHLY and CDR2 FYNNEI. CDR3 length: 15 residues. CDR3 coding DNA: TGTGCCAGCAGCCCACAGACAGGAGACCTCCCTGGCTACACCTTC. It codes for CASSPQTGDLPGYTF.

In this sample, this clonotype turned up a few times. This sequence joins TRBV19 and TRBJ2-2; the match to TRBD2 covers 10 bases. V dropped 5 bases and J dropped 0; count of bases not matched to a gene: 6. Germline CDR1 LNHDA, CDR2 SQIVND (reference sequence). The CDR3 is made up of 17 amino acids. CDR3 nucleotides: TGTGCCAGTAGTCCGGGACTAGCGAAAGCGAACACCGGGGAGCTGTTTTTT. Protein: CASSPGLAKANTGELFF.

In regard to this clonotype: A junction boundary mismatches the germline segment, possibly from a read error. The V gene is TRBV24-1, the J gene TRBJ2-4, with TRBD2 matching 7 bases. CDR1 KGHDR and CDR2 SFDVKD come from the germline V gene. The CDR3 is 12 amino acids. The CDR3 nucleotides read TGTGCCAGCAGTTTGGCGGGAGACATTCAGTACTTC. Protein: CASSLAGDIQYF.

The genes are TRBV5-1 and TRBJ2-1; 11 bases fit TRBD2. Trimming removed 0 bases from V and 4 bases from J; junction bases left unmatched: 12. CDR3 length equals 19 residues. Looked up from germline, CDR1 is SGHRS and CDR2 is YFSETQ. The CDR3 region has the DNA TGCGCCAGCAGCTTGGGGGCCGGGACTAGCGGCAGAGAATACAATGAGCAGTTCTTC. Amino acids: CASSLGAGTSGREYNEQFF. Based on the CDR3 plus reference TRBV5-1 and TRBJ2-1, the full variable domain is KAGVTQTPRYLIKTRGQQVTLSCSPISGHRSVSWYQQTPGQGLQFLFEYFSETQRNKGNFPGRFSGRQFSNSRSEMNVSTLELGDSALYLCASSLGAGTSGREYNEQFFGPGTRLTVL.

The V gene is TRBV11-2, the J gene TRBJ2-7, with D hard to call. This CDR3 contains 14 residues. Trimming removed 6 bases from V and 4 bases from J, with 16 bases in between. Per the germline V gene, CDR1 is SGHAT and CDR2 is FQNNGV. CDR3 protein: CASRNMKFQYEQYF. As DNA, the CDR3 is TGTGCCAGCAGGAATATGAAATTTCAATACGAGCAGTACTTC. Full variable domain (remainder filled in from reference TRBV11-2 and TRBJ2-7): EAGVAQSPRYKIIEKRQSVAFWCNPISGHATLYWYQQILGQGPKLLIQFQNNGVVDDSQLPKDRFSAERLKGVDSTLKIQPAKLEDSAVYLCASRNMKFQYEQYFGPGTRLTVT.